The subject of this entry is one TCR beta chain. Participant-reported clinical history was the basis for cohort assignment. Produced via immunoSEQ multiplex PCR; TCRdb's table is partial and in-frame only. The sample contains about 260,000 clones, about 82% of which appear only once. The V segment lost 6 bases and the J segment 6 bases; nucleotides outside the gene matches: 5. This CDR3 has 13 amino acids. Germline CDR1 reads SGHNT; CDR2 reads YENEEA. The data were obtained in a study of blood T cell repertoires in COVID-19. About the study: Donors in the United States, Italy and Spain gave samples during acute or convalescent COVID-19. PBMCs, B-cell-depleted T cells, or T cells provided the cDNA or gDNA that made up the material.

This chain connects TRBV11-3 to TRBJ1-1; 9 positions agree with TRBD1. The TCR originated in a woman in her forties or fifties who had recovered from COVID-19. Sequencing was carried out using PBMCs or T cells enriched from blood (not recorded which). CDR3 region: CASRRQGDPEAFF. CDR3 bases: TGTGCCAGCAGGCGACAGGGGGACCCTGAAGCTTTCTTT. The full variable domain, its missing parts supplied by reference TRBV11-3 and TRBJ1-1, is EAGVVQSPRYKIIEKKQPVAFWCNPISGHNTLYWYLQNLGQGPELLIRYENEEAVDDSQLPKDRFSAERLKGVDSTLKIQPAELGDSAVYLCASRRQGDPEAFFGQGTRLTVV.